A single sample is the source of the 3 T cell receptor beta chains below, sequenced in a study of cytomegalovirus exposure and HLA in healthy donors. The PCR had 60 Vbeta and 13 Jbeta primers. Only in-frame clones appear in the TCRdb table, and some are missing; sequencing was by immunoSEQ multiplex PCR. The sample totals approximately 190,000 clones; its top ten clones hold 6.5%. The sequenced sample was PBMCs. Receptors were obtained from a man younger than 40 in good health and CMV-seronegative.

The CDR3 sequence is CASSLSAGLNTEAFF. The CDR3 DNA reads TGTGCCAGCAGCTTATCTGCAGGGCTGAACACTGAAGCTTTCTTT. This sequence joins TRBV11-2 and TRBJ1-1; TRBD1 is a possible D gene (5 bases). The germline V gene encodes CDR1 SGHAT and CDR2 FQNNGV. V was clipped by 2 bases and J by 0 bases, with 10 bases between them. The CDR3 spans 15 residues.

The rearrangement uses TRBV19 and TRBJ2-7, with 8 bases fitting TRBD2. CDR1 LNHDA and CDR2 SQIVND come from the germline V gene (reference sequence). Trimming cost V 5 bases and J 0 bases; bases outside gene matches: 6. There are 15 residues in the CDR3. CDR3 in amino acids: CASSVLAASSYEQYF. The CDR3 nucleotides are TGTGCCAGTAGTGTACTAGCGGCGAGCTCCTACGAGCAGTACTTC.

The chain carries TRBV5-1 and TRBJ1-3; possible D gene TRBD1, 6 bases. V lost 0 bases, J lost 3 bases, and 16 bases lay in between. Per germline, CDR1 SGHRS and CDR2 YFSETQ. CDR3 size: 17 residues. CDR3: CASSLDDQGTSGNTIYF. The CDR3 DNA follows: TGCGCCAGCAGCTTGGACGACCAGGGGACGAGTGGAAACACCATATATTTT. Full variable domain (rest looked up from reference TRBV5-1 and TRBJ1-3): KAGVTQTPRYLIKTRGQQVTLSCSPISGHRSVSWYQQTPGQGLQFLFEYFSETQRNKGNFPGRFSGRQFSNSRSEMNVSTLELGDSALYLCASSLDDQGTSGNTIYFGEGSWLTVV.